The sequence of this TCR beta chain was determined in a study of regulatory T cells in long-lasting Graves disease. CDR1 and CDR2 from the germline V gene are KGHSH and LQKENI. Trimming removed 3 bases at V and 4 bases at J, with 16 bases between. The CDR3 is made up of 15 amino acids. Overall study results and limits: Between persistent patients, thousands of public clonotypes were shared, exceeding the approximately 990 shared between new patients. Segments TRBV28, TRBJ1-2 and TRBJ2-5 showed preferential usage in persistent disease.

This clonotype was found a few times. The antigen is not known. With iRepertoire HTBI primers and Arm-PCR of CDR3 regions, TCR beta libraries were built. One entry per CDR3 protein, called by TCRdb with MiXCR from the multiplex PCR reads. The sample consists of a few hundred thousand distinct CDR3 sequences, 14% to 15% of them appearing once. Time point denoted: newly diagnosed GD, antithyroid drugs for less than 3 months. The TCR library was made from RNA extracted from PBMCs. This sample was shared with a second study, whose subject was T cells in Graves' hyperthyroidism and ophthalmopathy. From that report: A first-round RT-PCR of the TCR CDR3 used the HTBI primer set.

The sequencing here drew on peripheral blood mononuclear cells (PBMCs), taken at new diagnosis, from a patient treated with antithyroid drugs. The TCR was taken from a woman in her forties with Graves disease. The chain couples TRBV18 to TRBJ2-7, with a weak D call TRBD1 (6 bases). Here the CDR3 DNA reads TGTGCCAGCTCACCTAGGTGGGGTCAGGGGTACGAGCAGTACTTC. Translating gives CASSPRWGQGYEQYF.